This T cell receptor (beta chain) was recorded in a study of shared T cell receptors in the human thymus (dated by TCRdb to the early 2020s). With regard to the full study: The study investigated the way shared, self-reactive T-cell receptor alpha chains are produced in the human thymus.

Libraries came from the immunoSEQ multiplex PCR assay. TCRdb took over this immuneACCESS table, retaining in-frame rearrangements with V and J assigned. Such tables are incomplete; in checked studies, under half of the missing clones stem from an unresolved V gene, and the remainder is unexplained. The sample table lists about 610,000 clones, around nine tenths of them with a count of one. About 0.01% of the sample is in the top ten clones. About this clone: Its antigen has not been determined. No much larger clone is present one base from it, and per-base qualities are unavailable.

Inclusive of the bounding cysteine and phenylalanine, the CDR3 is 20 residues long. The kept DNA is CDR3 alone, 60 bases in frame from the first base. The junction shows trimming of 1 base on V and 0 bases on J, and the gene matches do not reach 19 bases of it. As encoded in the germline V gene, CDR1 is SGHTS while CDR2 is YDEGEE. A further study also used this sample, focusing on human thymus T cells. The second paper further reports: In Finland, the donors were immunologically healthy infants who were having open corrective cardiac surgery for congenital heart defects. The thymus tissue came from surgical resects taken out during corrective cardiac surgery. Biased V and J gene segment usage appeared to be present in both thymic and peripheral blood repertoires. Highly overlapping thymic TCR repertoires among unrelated individuals were reported in the related research. The study described the TCR alpha and beta repertoires in roughly 8 infant thymus samples and four matching peripheral blood samples. The infant donors were about 6 to 244 days old, and the cohort included roughly six males and a couple of females. After being mechanically released from the tissue, thymocytes were kept at -70 degrees C in pellets of about 9.5-30 million cells. A QIAsymphony instrument was used to extract genomic DNA from the frozen cell pellets. TCRB and TCRAD loci were amplified from a standardized quantity of quality-controlled genomic DNA using the immunoSEQ multiplex PCR assay. The amplicons covered the V(D)J region and were long enough to include the CDR3 and to identify the V and J genes. Amplicon sequencing was performed on an Illumina platform through the commercial immunoSEQ service. Primer bias and sequencing errors were corrected as previously described, and TCRAD and TCRB were defined on the basis of the IMGT database. Analysis of the repertoires was done with immunoSEQ Analyzer 3.0 and VDJTools and included basic statistics, V/J segment usage, diversity estimates, rarefaction and pairwise overlap. To estimate diversity, the Chao1, ChaoE, Efron-Thisted, Shannon and inverse Simpson indices were applied, and diversity was also estimated on datasets down-sampled to the smallest sample. Repertoire overlap used strict matching of CDR3 nucleotide sequence, V gene and J gene, with Jaccard-based multidimensional scaling clustering. On average, around 780,000 unique TCRB clonotypes were obtained from thymus samples, compared with about 86,000 from blood samples.

The source material was thymocytes. The receptor chain draws on TRBV5-8 and TRBJ2-7, with 7 central nucleotides matching TRBD1. The sequence was obtained from a boy in the first two years of life with a congenital heart defect. Donor details come from another sample of the same person, matched by shared clones. The bases read TGTGCCAGCAGCTTGTATTTGGGACAGCAACTATACCCAGACTCCTACGAGCAGTACTTC. Its translation is CASSLYLGQQLYPDSYEQYF.